The clone carrying this TCR beta chain was seen many times. Authors of the study amplified TCR beta CDR3 regions from RNA transcripts. The study used the HTBI primer set for a first-round RT-PCR of the TCR CDR3. Via MiXCR, TCRdb re-called the multiplex PCR reads, giving one row per CDR3 protein. The table includes a few hundred thousand distinct CDR3 sequences, roughly a fifth detected once. This record comes from a study of T cells in Graves' hyperthyroidism and ophthalmopathy. Germline CDR1 and CDR2: MNHNS and SASEGT. V lost 6 bases to trimming and J lost 5 bases; unmatched junction nucleotides: 5. The CDR3 loop spans 13 amino acids. With a duration under 2 months, the hyperthyroidism was newly diagnosed in patients aged 18 to 65.

The sequence derives from a woman aged 45-60 years with Graves' hyperthyroidism. The chain joins TRBV6-1 to TRBJ1-1; 8 nucleotides match TRBD1. Material: blood. The CDR3 region is CASRTGVKTEAFF. In DNA form, the CDR3 reads TGTGCCAGCAGGACAGGGGTCAAGACTGAAGCTTTCTTT.